This is a list of T cell receptor beta chains from one sample in a study of OX40 agonist ivuxolimab in advanced cancers. Profiling relied on immunoSEQ multiplex PCR, and the TCRdb table lists in-frame clones only, not all of them. Altogether around 76,000 clones are present, approximately 91% being singletons, with the ten largest covering 10% to 15%. The sequences come from CD4+ or CD8+ T cells sorted from blood, collected in a trial of the OX40 agonist ivuxolimab. Source of these receptors: an adult with an advanced solid tumor such as melanoma, head and neck, liver or kidney cancer. CDR3s include the opening cysteine and the closing phenylalanine or tryptophan. The D gene is left open where the match is weak. Only part of the rows carry a size: once, few, many, or a class if the clone is expanded.

cdr3_aa: CASSGRAGFTDTQYF
cdr3_nt: TGTGCCAGCAGCGGGAGAGCGGGCTTCACAGATACGCAGTATTTT
clone_size: -
v_call: TRBV5-5
d_call: -
j_call: TRBJ2-3

cdr3_aa: CASSSVRTTNEQFF
cdr3_nt: TGTGCCAGCAGCTCCGTCCGGACAACGAATGAGCAGTTCTTC
clone_size: few
v_call: TRBV11-2
d_call: -
j_call: TRBJ2-1

cdr3_aa: CASSQDGDRGVATNEKLFF
cdr3_nt: TGCGCCAGCAGCCAAGATGGGGACAGGGGGGTTGCAACTAATGAAAAACTGTTTTTT
clone_size: -
v_call: TRBV4-1
d_call: TRBD1
j_call: TRBJ1-4

cdr3_aa: CASRQTSASTDTQYF
cdr3_nt: TGTGCCAGCAGACAGACTAGCGCTAGCACAGATACGCAGTATTTT
clone_size: -
v_call: TRBV7-8
d_call: TRBD2
j_call: TRBJ2-3

cdr3_aa: CASGWDYNEQFF
cdr3_nt: TGTGCTAGTGGCTGGGACTACAATGAGCAGTTCTTC
clone_size: once
v_call: TRBV12-5
d_call: -
j_call: TRBJ2-1

cdr3_aa: CSGVPNQETQYF
cdr3_nt: TGCAGCGGAGTGCCGAACCAAGAGACCCAGTACTTC
clone_size: -
v_call: TRBV29-1
d_call: -
j_call: TRBJ2-5

cdr3_aa: CASYRGDTEAFF
cdr3_nt: TGTGCCTCTTACAGGGGAGACACTGAAGCTTTCTTT
clone_size: -
v_call: TRBV6-1
d_call: TRBD1
j_call: TRBJ1-1

cdr3_aa: CASSYRGPYEQYF
cdr3_nt: TGTGCCAGCAGTTACCGGGGTCCCTACGAGCAGTACTTC
clone_size: -
v_call: TRBV6-5
d_call: -
j_call: TRBJ2-7

cdr3_aa: CAITHPTAGGRYEQYF
cdr3_nt: TGTGCCATCACTCACCCCACGGCGGGAGGACGCTACGAGCAGTACTTC
clone_size: -
v_call: TRBV10-3
d_call: TRBD2
j_call: TRBJ2-7

cdr3_aa: CASSYGTGVYNEQFF
cdr3_nt: TGTGCCAGCAGCTACGGGACAGGGGTCTACAATGAGCAGTTCTTC
clone_size: -
v_call: TRBV11-2
d_call: TRBD1
j_call: TRBJ2-1

cdr3_aa: CASGVFGSYEQYF
cdr3_nt: TGTGCCAGTGGGGTCTTTGGCTCCTACGAGCAGTACTTC
clone_size: -
v_call: TRBV19
d_call: -
j_call: TRBJ2-7

cdr3_aa: CASSTGQGRETQYF
cdr3_nt: TGCGCCAGCAGCACGGGACAGGGGAGGGAGACCCAGTACTTC
clone_size: -
v_call: TRBV5-1
d_call: TRBD1
j_call: TRBJ2-5

cdr3_aa: CASSPGPTAEQYF
cdr3_nt: TGCGCCAGCAGCCCGGGACCTACTGCGGAGCAGTACTTC
clone_size: -
v_call: TRBV10-2
d_call: -
j_call: TRBJ2-7

cdr3_aa: CASSLLGEGETQYF
cdr3_nt: TGTGCCAGCAGTTTACTGGGTGAAGGTGAGACCCAGTACTTC
clone_size: -
v_call: TRBV27
d_call: -
j_call: TRBJ2-5

cdr3_aa: CASSPGQGSDTQYF
cdr3_nt: TGTGCCAGCAGTCCGGGACAGGGCTCAGATACGCAGTATTTT
clone_size: -
v_call: TRBV2
d_call: TRBD1
j_call: TRBJ2-3

cdr3_aa: CASSYLESGRYEQYF
cdr3_nt: TGTGCCAGCAGTTACCTGGAAAGCGGGAGGTACGAGCAGTACTTC
clone_size: -
v_call: TRBV6-6
d_call: TRBD2
j_call: TRBJ2-7

cdr3_aa: CASRGGSGHNEQFF
cdr3_nt: TGCGCCAGCAGAGGCGGTAGCGGTCACAATGAGCAGTTCTTC
clone_size: -
v_call: TRBV5-1
d_call: -
j_call: TRBJ2-1

cdr3_aa: CATSRDRASGRDNEQFF
cdr3_nt: TGTGCCACCAGCAGAGATCGGGCTAGCGGGAGGGACAATGAGCAGTTCTTC
clone_size: -
v_call: TRBV15
d_call: TRBD2
j_call: TRBJ2-1

cdr3_aa: CASSLLFSGRAGSYEQYF
cdr3_nt: TGTGCCAGCAGTTTATTGTTCAGCGGGAGGGCCGGATCCTACGAGCAGTACTTC
clone_size: -
v_call: TRBV28
d_call: TRBD2
j_call: TRBJ2-7

cdr3_aa: CATSREGAGVEETQYF
cdr3_nt: TGTGCCACCAGCAGAGAGGGAGCGGGGGTTGAGGAAACGCAGTATTTT
clone_size: -
v_call: TRBV15
d_call: TRBD2
j_call: TRBJ2-3

cdr3_aa: CASRPDDYEQYF
cdr3_nt: TGCGCCAGCAGGCCAGATGACTACGAGCAGTACTTC
clone_size: -
v_call: TRBV5-1
d_call: -
j_call: TRBJ2-7

cdr3_aa: CASSWSGTGYTF
cdr3_nt: TGTGCCAGTAGTTGGTCAGGGACTGGCTACACCTTC
clone_size: few
v_call: TRBV19
d_call: -
j_call: TRBJ1-2

cdr3_aa: CATEKRTGAEKLFF
cdr3_nt: TGTGCCACCGAGAAGAGGACAGGGGCTGAAAAACTGTTTTTT
clone_size: -
v_call: TRBV7-9
d_call: TRBD1
j_call: TRBJ1-4

cdr3_aa: CASSQLKREAAGEQYF
cdr3_nt: TGCGCCAGCAGTCAACTTAAGCGGGAGGCCGCTGGAGAGCAGTACTTC
clone_size: -
v_call: TRBV23-1
d_call: TRBD2
j_call: TRBJ2-7

cdr3_aa: CASSETVVYGYTF
cdr3_nt: TGTGCCAGCAGTGAGACAGTCGTCTATGGCTACACCTTC
clone_size: -
v_call: TRBV28
d_call: -
j_call: TRBJ1-2

cdr3_aa: CASRQSYEQYF
cdr3_nt: TGTGCTAGCCGACAGTCCTACGAGCAGTACTTC
clone_size: -
v_call: TRBV12-5
d_call: -
j_call: TRBJ2-7

cdr3_aa: CASSLVGQGGTEAFF
cdr3_nt: TGTGCCAGCAGCTTAGTCGGACAGGGTGGCACTGAAGCTTTCTTT
clone_size: -
v_call: TRBV7-8
d_call: TRBD1
j_call: TRBJ1-1

cdr3_aa: CASSRGLSIVYNEQFF
cdr3_nt: TGTGCCAGCAGCCGAGGACTATCGATAGTCTACAATGAGCAGTTCTTC
clone_size: -
v_call: TRBV9
d_call: -
j_call: TRBJ2-1

cdr3_aa: CASSSSWEGPWSGNTIYF
cdr3_nt: TGCGCCAGCAGCTCCTCTTGGGAGGGGCCATGGTCTGGAAACACCATATATTTT
clone_size: once
v_call: TRBV5-1
d_call: -
j_call: TRBJ1-3

cdr3_aa: CASSQVTGRADTEAFF
cdr3_nt: TGCGCCAGCAGCCAAGTAACAGGGAGGGCGGACACTGAAGCTTTCTTT
clone_size: -
v_call: TRBV4-1
d_call: -
j_call: TRBJ1-1

cdr3_aa: CASSSLLAGHSYEQYF
cdr3_nt: TGTGCCAGCAGTTCCCTCTTAGCGGGGCACTCCTACGAGCAGTACTTC
clone_size: -
v_call: TRBV28
d_call: TRBD2
j_call: TRBJ2-7

cdr3_aa: CASRGTLREKLFF
cdr3_nt: TGTGCCAGCAGAGGTACCTTGAGGGAAAAACTGTTTTTT
clone_size: -
v_call: TRBV25-1
d_call: -
j_call: TRBJ1-4

cdr3_aa: CASSDHSYEHYF
cdr3_nt: TGTGCCAGCAGTGACCACTCCTACGAGCATTACTTC
clone_size: -
v_call: TRBV2
d_call: -
j_call: TRBJ2-5

cdr3_aa: CASSPDGTSVADTQYF
cdr3_nt: TGTGCCAGCAGCCCTGATGGGACTAGCGTAGCAGATACGCAGTATTTT
clone_size: -
v_call: TRBV7-9
d_call: TRBD2
j_call: TRBJ2-3

cdr3_aa: CASSTGLAGVTETQYF
cdr3_nt: TGTGCCAGCAGCACAGGACTAGCGGGTGTTACTGAGACCCAGTACTTC
clone_size: once
v_call: TRBV11-2
d_call: TRBD2
j_call: TRBJ2-5

cdr3_aa: CASSLRGGYEQYF
cdr3_nt: TGTGCCAGCAGTTTGAGGGGAGGTTACGAGCAGTACTTC
clone_size: -
v_call: TRBV27
d_call: -
j_call: TRBJ2-7

cdr3_aa: CASSVADRFTGELFF
cdr3_nt: TGTGCCAGCAGCGTAGCCGACAGATTCACCGGGGAGCTGTTTTTT
clone_size: -
v_call: TRBV9
d_call: -
j_call: TRBJ2-2

cdr3_aa: CASRGPTNTGELFF
cdr3_nt: TGTGCCAGCAGGGGGCCGACGAACACCGGGGAGCTGTTTTTT
clone_size: -
v_call: TRBV6-6
d_call: -
j_call: TRBJ2-2

cdr3_aa: CSVLGQSSYNEQFF
cdr3_nt: TGCAGCGTTCTCGGCCAGAGCTCCTACAATGAGCAGTTCTTC
clone_size: -
v_call: TRBV29-1
d_call: -
j_call: TRBJ2-1

cdr3_aa: CASSPQNGGRGGDTQYF
cdr3_nt: TGTGCCAGCAGCCCCCAGAACGGGGGTCGAGGGGGAGATACGCAGTATTTT
clone_size: -
v_call: TRBV11-2
d_call: -
j_call: TRBJ2-3

cdr3_aa: CASSLEGAASYEQYF
cdr3_nt: TGTGCCAGCAGCTTGGAGGGGGCCGCCTCCTACGAGCAGTACTTC
clone_size: -
v_call: TRBV5-4
d_call: TRBD1
j_call: TRBJ2-7

cdr3_aa: CASSQEREGSYEQYF
cdr3_nt: TGTGCCAGCAGCCAAGAGCGGGAGGGCTCCTACGAGCAGTACTTC
clone_size: -
v_call: TRBV5-3
d_call: TRBD2
j_call: TRBJ2-7

cdr3_aa: CASSLEPSRSYEQYF
cdr3_nt: TGTGCCAGCAGCTTAGAACCAAGCCGGTCCTACGAGCAGTACTTC
clone_size: -
v_call: TRBV7-9
d_call: -
j_call: TRBJ2-7

cdr3_aa: CASSPRAGGPETQYF
cdr3_nt: TGTGCCAGCAGTCCCCGAGCGGGAGGGCCGGAGACCCAGTACTTC
clone_size: -
v_call: TRBV27
d_call: TRBD2
j_call: TRBJ2-5

cdr3_aa: CASSDEADPSYNEQFF
cdr3_nt: TGTGCCAGCAGTGATGAGGCGGACCCGTCCTACAATGAGCAGTTCTTC
clone_size: -
v_call: TRBV2
d_call: -
j_call: TRBJ2-1

cdr3_aa: CASSLVGRPTETQYF
cdr3_nt: TGTGCCAGCAGCTTAGTCGGCAGGCCAACGGAGACCCAGTACTTC
clone_size: -
v_call: TRBV7-6
d_call: -
j_call: TRBJ2-5

cdr3_aa: CASSLSIDTQYF
cdr3_nt: TGTGCCAGCAGCTTGTCCATAGATACGCAGTATTTT
clone_size: -
v_call: TRBV7-9
d_call: -
j_call: TRBJ2-3

cdr3_aa: CASRAGLAGVGLLGEQFF
cdr3_nt: TGCGCCAGCAGGGCCGGACTAGCGGGAGTTGGGCTGTTGGGTGAGCAGTTCTTC
clone_size: -
v_call: TRBV5-1
d_call: TRBD2
j_call: TRBJ2-1

cdr3_aa: CASSSSYEQYF
cdr3_nt: TGTGCCAGCAGCTCCTCCTACGAGCAGTACTTC
clone_size: -
v_call: TRBV11-1
d_call: -
j_call: TRBJ2-7

cdr3_aa: CASSTNTDTQYF
cdr3_nt: TGTGCCAGTAGTACAAACACAGATACGCAGTATTTT
clone_size: -
v_call: TRBV19
d_call: -
j_call: TRBJ2-3

cdr3_aa: CSALDITGVAYNEQFF
cdr3_nt: TGCAGCGCCTTAGACATCACAGGGGTCGCCTACAATGAGCAGTTCTTC
clone_size: -
v_call: TRBV29-1
d_call: TRBD1
j_call: TRBJ2-1

cdr3_aa: CASSFNLHGTSEAFF
cdr3_nt: TGCGCCAGCAGCTTTAACCTACACGGGACCTCTGAAGCTTTCTTT
clone_size: -
v_call: TRBV5-1
d_call: -
j_call: TRBJ1-1

cdr3_aa: CASTGANYGYTF
cdr3_nt: TGTGCCAGCACAGGGGCTAACTATGGCTACACCTTC
clone_size: -
v_call: TRBV6-5
d_call: -
j_call: TRBJ1-2

cdr3_aa: CASSLGGGGVGNEQFF
cdr3_nt: TGCGCCAGCAGCCTCGGAGGGGGCGGGGTGGGGAATGAGCAGTTCTTC
clone_size: once
v_call: TRBV4-1
d_call: -
j_call: TRBJ2-1

cdr3_aa: CASSPTGSGYEQYF
cdr3_nt: TGTGCCAGCAGCCCGACCGGGTCGGGCTACGAGCAGTACTTC
clone_size: -
v_call: TRBV9
d_call: -
j_call: TRBJ2-7

cdr3_aa: CASGLATTYEQYF
cdr3_nt: TGTGCCAGCGGACTAGCCACAACCTACGAGCAGTACTTC
clone_size: -
v_call: TRBV2
d_call: TRBD2
j_call: TRBJ2-7

cdr3_aa: CASSLPPAGVLIRGEQFF
cdr3_nt: TGTGCCAGCTCCCTCCCCCCAGCGGGAGTTTTGATACGCGGTGAGCAGTTCTTC
clone_size: -
v_call: TRBV7-9
d_call: TRBD2
j_call: TRBJ2-1

cdr3_aa: CASSPGLAGDDTTGELFF
cdr3_nt: TGTGCCAGCTCCCCCGGACTAGCGGGAGACGACACCACCGGGGAGCTGTTTTTT
clone_size: once
v_call: TRBV18
d_call: TRBD2
j_call: TRBJ2-2

cdr3_aa: CASSLSGGTETQYF
cdr3_nt: TGTGCCAGCAGTTTATCCGGGGGCACGGAGACCCAGTACTTC
clone_size: -
v_call: TRBV27
d_call: -
j_call: TRBJ2-5

cdr3_aa: CASRQTDSYEQYF
cdr3_nt: TGTGCCAGCAGGCAGACTGATTCCTACGAGCAGTACTTC
clone_size: -
v_call: TRBV28
d_call: -
j_call: TRBJ2-7